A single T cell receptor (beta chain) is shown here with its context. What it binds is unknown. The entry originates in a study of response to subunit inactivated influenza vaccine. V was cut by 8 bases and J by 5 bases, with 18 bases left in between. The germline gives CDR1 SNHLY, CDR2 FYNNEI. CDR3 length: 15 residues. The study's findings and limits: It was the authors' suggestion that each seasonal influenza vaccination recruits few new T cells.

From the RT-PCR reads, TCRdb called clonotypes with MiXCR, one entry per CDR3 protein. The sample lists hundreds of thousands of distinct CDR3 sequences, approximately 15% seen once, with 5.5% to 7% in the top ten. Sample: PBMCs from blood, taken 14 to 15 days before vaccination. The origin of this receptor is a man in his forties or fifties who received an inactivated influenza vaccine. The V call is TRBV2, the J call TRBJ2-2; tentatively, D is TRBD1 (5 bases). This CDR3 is CASAKNQRGTGELFF. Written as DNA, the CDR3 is TGTGCCAGCGCGAAGAACCAAAGGGGAACCGGGGAGCTGTTTTTT.